Listed here are 8 T cell receptor beta chains from one sample, sequenced in a study of cytomegalovirus exposure and HLA in healthy donors (dated by TCRdb to 2016 to 2017). Library preparation used the immunoSEQ multiplex PCR assay. The table was pulled from immuneACCESS by TCRdb, which kept in-frame rearrangements only. Such tables lose some clones; where checked, under half of the loss comes from unresolved V genes, and the rest has no known cause. Recorded for this sample are about 250,000 clones; roughly 87% of them occurred a single time. The ten largest make up 12% of the sample. The specimen sequenced was PBMCs. These receptors all come from a young man in good health and CMV-seropositive.

This clone was observed once. The chain links TRBV6-4 to TRBJ2-7; the match to TRBD2 covers 8 bases. The CDR3 is 15 amino acids. The junction had 6 bases not matched to a gene; V was cut back by 5 bases and J by 0 bases. Per the germline V gene, CDR1 is MRHNA and CDR2 is SNTAGT. CDR3 sequence: CASSKTSGGSYEQYF. CDR3 coding DNA: TGTGCCAGCAGTAAAACAAGCGGGGGCTCCTACGAGCAGTACTTC.

The chain carries TRBV10-3 and TRBJ2-2, with no clear D. This CDR3 contains 14 residues. Trimming shortened V by 3 bases and J by 1 base, and 6 bases separated the two germline ends. The germline V gene encodes CDR1 ENHRY and CDR2 SYGVKD. The DNA of the CDR3 is TGTGCCATCAGTGACGACCTGAACACCGGGGAGCTGTTTTTT. Encoded protein: CAISDDLNTGELFF.

J is TRBJ2-7 and V is TRBV5-1; D possibly corresponds to TRBD1 (6 bases). CDR1 is SGHRS and CDR2 is YFSETQ in the germline V gene. The CDR3 totals 13 residues. Trimming stripped 4 bases from V and 3 bases from J, with 11 bases between. The CDR3 nucleotides read TGCGCCAGCAGCCAGGGACAAGACTACGAGCAGTACTTC. Its protein product is CASSQGQDYEQYF.

The V call is TRBV10-1, the J call TRBJ1-5; TRBD1 matches 7 bases. CDR3 length: 14 residues. V trimming: 2 bases; J trimming: 3 bases; junction bases outside the gene matches: 1. Germline lookup yields CDR1 WNHNN and CDR2 SYGVQD (reference sequence). The CDR3 DNA sequence: TGCGCCAGCAGTGAGGACAGGGTCAATCAGCCCCAGCATTTT. Protein sequence: CASSEDRVNQPQHF.

This rearrangement joins TRBV5-3 to TRBJ2-7; D not resolved. TRBV5-3 is annotated as an ORF whose role is uncertain. CDR3 length: 12 residues. Trimming cost V 4 bases and J 9 bases, with 14 bases left between them. In DNA, the CDR3 is TGTGCCAGAAGCCCCGTGTGGTTCCGGCAGTACTTC. Its protein product is CARSPVWFRQYF.

DNA of the CDR3: TGTGCCAGCAGTGGTCCGGGGGCGGTTGAAGCTTTCTTT. Translated, it gives CASSGPGAVEAFF. The chain joins TRBV2 to TRBJ1-1; a possible D gene is TRBD1 (6 bases). The V gene lost 4 bases and the J gene lost 7 bases, with 13 bases spanning the gap. The V gene's germline CDR1 is SNHLY and CDR2 FYNNEI. CDR3 size: 13 residues.

The chain couples TRBV27 to TRBJ1-4, with 7 positions matching TRBD1. There are 12 residues in the CDR3. V shed 5 bases, J shed 10 bases, and the junction held 4 bases outside the gene matches. Germline CDR1 MNHEY, CDR2 SMNVEV (reference sequence). This CDR3 is CASSGDSRKLFF. The CDR3 DNA reads as TGTGCCAGCAGTGGGGACAGCCGAAAACTGTTTTTT.

The rearrangement joins TRBV30 to TRBJ2-5; D is tentatively TRBD1 or TRBD2 (6 bases each). Germline CDR1 and CDR2: GTSNPN and SVGIG (reference sequence). V lost 4 bases, J lost 4 bases, and 16 bases lay in between. This CDR3 contains 14 residues. Here the CDR3 DNA reads TGTGCCTGGAATCCGGGGGCGAGTCGAGAGACCCAGTACTTC. Translating it yields CAWNPGASRETQYF.